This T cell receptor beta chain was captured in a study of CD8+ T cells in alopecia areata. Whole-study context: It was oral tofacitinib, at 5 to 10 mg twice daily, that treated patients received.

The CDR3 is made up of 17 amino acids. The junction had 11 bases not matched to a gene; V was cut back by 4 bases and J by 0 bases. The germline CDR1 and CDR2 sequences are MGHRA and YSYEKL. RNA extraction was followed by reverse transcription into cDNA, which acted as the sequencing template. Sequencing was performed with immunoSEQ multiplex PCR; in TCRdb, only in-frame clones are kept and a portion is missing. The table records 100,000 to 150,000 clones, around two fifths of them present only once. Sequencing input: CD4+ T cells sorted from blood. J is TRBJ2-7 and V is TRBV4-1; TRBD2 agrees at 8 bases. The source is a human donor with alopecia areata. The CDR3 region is CASSRLPTSESSYEQYF. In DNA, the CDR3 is TGCGCCAGCAGCCGCCTCCCGACTAGCGAGAGCTCCTACGAGCAGTACTTC.